What follows are 8 T cell receptor beta chains derived from one specimen sequenced in a study of blood T cell repertoires in COVID-19. Assay used: immunoSEQ multiplex PCR; TCRdb lists only in-frame clones, some missing. The sample includes 100,000 to 150,000 clones, more than 70% of them seen just once. The sequenced sample was peripheral blood. These receptors came from a man in his fifties or sixties with acute or convalescent COVID-19.

This clone came up a few times. The rearrangement uses TRBV6-6 and TRBJ1-6, with 7 positions matching TRBD1. J was trimmed by 3 bases and V by 10 bases; bases with no gene match: 3. Germline V gene lookup returns CDR1 MNHNY and CDR2 SVGAGI (reference sequence). The CDR3 contains 13 residues. This CDR3 is CATRDSYNSPLHF. CDR3 DNA sequence: TGTGCCACCCGGGACAGCTATAATTCACCCCTCCACTTT.

V and J are TRBV5-4 and TRBJ2-3; D is perhaps TRBD1 (6 bases). The CDR3 has 14 residues. Looked up from germline, CDR1 is SGHNT and CDR2 is YYREEE (reference sequence). V was cut by 0 bases and J by 4 bases, with 9 bases left in between. Here the CDR3 reads CASSLAQGSDTQYF. Written as DNA, the CDR3 is TGTGCCAGCAGCTTGGCCCAGGGGTCAGATACGCAGTATTTT.

The rearrangement joins TRBV6-5 to TRBJ2-5; maybe TRBD2 (6 bases). Looked up from germline, CDR1 is MNHEY and CDR2 is SVGAGI. The CDR3 totals 14 residues. V was pared by 6 bases and J by 1 base, with 12 bases between. The CDR3 DNA reads as TGTGCCAGCAGGGCTCCGGGACTCCAAGAGACCCAGTACTTC. Its translation is CASRAPGLQETQYF.

The chain combines TRBV3-1 (or the pseudogene TRBV3-2) with TRBJ2-7, with TRBD1 as a possible D gene (6 bases). This CDR3 region has 19 residues. V was pared by 0 bases and J by 3 bases, with 24 bases between. Germline values: CDR1 LGHDT, CDR2 YNNKEL (reference sequence). The DNA of the CDR3 is TGTGCCAGCAGCCAAGAAATCCCGCAGGGCAAGACAGGCTTCTACGAGCAGTACTTC. It is translated as CASSQEIPQGKTGFYEQYF.

The chain combines TRBV18 with TRBJ1-6, with 8 positions matching TRBD1. Germline-derived CDR1 and CDR2 are KGHSH and LQKENI. This CDR3 has 15 residues. V gave up 4 bases and J gave up 9 bases; unmatched junction bases: 8. CDR3 sequence: CASSRIGTGSSPLHF. In DNA form, the CDR3 reads TGTGCCAGCTCACGGATTGGGACAGGTTCTTCACCCCTCCACTTT.

The chain has TRBV5-6 and TRBJ1-6, with D hard to call. The CDR3 is 16 amino acids. With 4 bases removed from V and 3 bases from J, the gap between germline ends came to 14 bases. Germline CDR1 is SGHDT and CDR2 is YYEEEE. The CDR3 sequence is CASSLGFGDYNSPLHF. The CDR3, as DNA: TGTGCCAGCAGCCTCGGGTTCGGAGACTATAATTCACCCCTCCACTTT.

This clone was recorded a few times. The chain couples TRBV6-1 to TRBJ1-2; D possibly corresponds to TRBD1 (5 bases). The CDR3 sequence is 16 residues long. Germline V gives CDR1 MNHNS, CDR2 SASEGT. Trimming cost V 1 base and J 4 bases, with 16 bases left between them. CDR3 amino acids: CASSEGVAGSGYGYTF. CDR3 coding DNA: TGTGCCAGCAGTGAAGGTGTCGCAGGGTCGGGCTATGGCTACACCTTC.

The V and J genes are TRBV9 and TRBJ1-2; 7 bases fit TRBD1. J was trimmed by 7 bases and V by 0 bases; bases with no gene match: 9. CDR1 SGDLS and CDR2 YYNGEE come from the germline V gene. The CDR3 spans 15 residues. The chain's CDR3 is CASSVVEGALTGYTF. As DNA, the CDR3 is TGTGCCAGCAGCGTAGTAGAGGGGGCACTTACTGGCTACACCTTC.